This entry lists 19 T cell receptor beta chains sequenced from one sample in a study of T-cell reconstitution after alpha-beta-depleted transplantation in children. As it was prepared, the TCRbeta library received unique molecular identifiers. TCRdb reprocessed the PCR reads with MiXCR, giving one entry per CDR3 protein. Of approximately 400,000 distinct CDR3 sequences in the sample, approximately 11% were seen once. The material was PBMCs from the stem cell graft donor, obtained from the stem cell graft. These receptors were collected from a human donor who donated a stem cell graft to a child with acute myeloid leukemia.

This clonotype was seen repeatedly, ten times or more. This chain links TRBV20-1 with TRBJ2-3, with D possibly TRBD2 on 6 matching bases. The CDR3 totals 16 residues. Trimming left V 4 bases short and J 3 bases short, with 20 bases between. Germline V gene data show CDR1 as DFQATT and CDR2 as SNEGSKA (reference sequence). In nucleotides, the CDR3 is TGCAGTGCTAAACGGGAGTATGGGATCGGGACAGATACGCAGTATTTT. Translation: CSAKREYGIGTDTQYF.

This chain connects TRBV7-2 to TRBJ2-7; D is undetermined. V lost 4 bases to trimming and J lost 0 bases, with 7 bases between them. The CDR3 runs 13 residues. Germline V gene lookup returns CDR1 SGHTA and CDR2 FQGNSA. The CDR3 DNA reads TGTGCCAGCAGCTCCAGAGTCTCCTACGAGCAGTACTTC. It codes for CASSSRVSYEQYF.

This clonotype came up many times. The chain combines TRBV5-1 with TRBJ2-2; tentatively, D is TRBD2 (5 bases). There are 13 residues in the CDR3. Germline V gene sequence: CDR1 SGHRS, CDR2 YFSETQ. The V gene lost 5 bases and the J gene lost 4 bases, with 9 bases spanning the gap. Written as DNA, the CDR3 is TGCGCCAGCAGGAGCGGCTCCACCGGGGAGCTGTTTTTT. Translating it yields CASRSGSTGELFF.

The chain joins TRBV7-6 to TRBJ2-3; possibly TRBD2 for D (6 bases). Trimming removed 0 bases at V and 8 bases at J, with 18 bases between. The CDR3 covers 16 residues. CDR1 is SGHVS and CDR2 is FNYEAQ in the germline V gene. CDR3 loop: CASSLAFSGGAGTQYF. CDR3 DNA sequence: TGTGCCAGCAGCTTAGCTTTTTCTGGAGGGGCCGGTACGCAGTATTTT.

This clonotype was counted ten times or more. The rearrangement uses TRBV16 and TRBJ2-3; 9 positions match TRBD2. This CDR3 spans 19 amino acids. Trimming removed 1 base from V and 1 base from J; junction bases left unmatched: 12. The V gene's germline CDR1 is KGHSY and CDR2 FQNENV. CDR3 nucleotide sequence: TGTGCCAGCAGCCAATGGATAGCGGGAGCCCCGGAAGGCACAGATACGCAGTATTTT. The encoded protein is CASSQWIAGAPEGTDTQYF.

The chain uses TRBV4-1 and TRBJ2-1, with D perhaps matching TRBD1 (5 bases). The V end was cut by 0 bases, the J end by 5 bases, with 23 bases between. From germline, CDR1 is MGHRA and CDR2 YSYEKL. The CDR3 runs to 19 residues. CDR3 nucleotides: TGCGCCAGCAGCCAAGAAGGGGCAGGTACCTTCTCTACGGACAATGAGCAGTTCTTC. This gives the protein CASSQEGAGTFSTDNEQFF.

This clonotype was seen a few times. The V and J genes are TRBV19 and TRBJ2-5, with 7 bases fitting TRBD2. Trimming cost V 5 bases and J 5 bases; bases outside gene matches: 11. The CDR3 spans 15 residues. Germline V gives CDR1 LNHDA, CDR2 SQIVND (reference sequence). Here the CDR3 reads CASSDDLAVGETQYF. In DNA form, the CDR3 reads TGTGCCAGTAGTGATGACCTAGCGGTTGGGGAGACCCAGTACTTC.

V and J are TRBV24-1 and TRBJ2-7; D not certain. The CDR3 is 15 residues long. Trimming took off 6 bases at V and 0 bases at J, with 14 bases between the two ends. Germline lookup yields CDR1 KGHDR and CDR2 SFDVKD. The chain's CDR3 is CATSRCNLDSYEQYV. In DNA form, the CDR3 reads TGTGCCACCAGTCGCTGTAATCTAGACTCCTACGAGCAGTACGTC.

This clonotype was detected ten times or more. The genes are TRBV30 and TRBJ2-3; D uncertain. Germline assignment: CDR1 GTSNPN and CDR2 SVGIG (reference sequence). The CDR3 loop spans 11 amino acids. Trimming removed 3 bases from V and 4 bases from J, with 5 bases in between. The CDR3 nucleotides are TGTGCCTGGAGCCCGGCAGATACGCAGTATTTT. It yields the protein CAWSPADTQYF. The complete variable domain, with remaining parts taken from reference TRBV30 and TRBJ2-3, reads SQTIHQWPATLVQPVGSPLSLECTVEGTSNPNLYWYRQAAGRGLQLLFYSVGIGQISSEVPQNLSASRPQDRQFILSSKKLLLSDSGFYLCAWSPADTQYFGPGTRLTVL.

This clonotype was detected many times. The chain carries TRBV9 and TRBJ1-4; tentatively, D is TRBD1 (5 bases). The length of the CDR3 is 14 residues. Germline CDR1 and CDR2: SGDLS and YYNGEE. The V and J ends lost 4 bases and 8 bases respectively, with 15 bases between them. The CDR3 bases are TGTGCCAGCAGCCCCGGGAGGGGAGACGAAAAACTGTTTTTT. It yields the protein CASSPGRGDEKLFF.

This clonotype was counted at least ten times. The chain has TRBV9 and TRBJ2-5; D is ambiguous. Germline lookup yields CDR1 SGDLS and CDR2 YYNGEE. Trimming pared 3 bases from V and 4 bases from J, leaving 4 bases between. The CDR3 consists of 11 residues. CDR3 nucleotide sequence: TGTGCCAGCAGCGGCGGAGAGACCCAGTACTTC. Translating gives CASSGGETQYF. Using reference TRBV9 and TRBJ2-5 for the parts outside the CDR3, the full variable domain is DSGVTQTPKHLITATGQRVTLRCSPRSGDLSVYWYQQSLDQGLQFLIQYYNGEERAKGNILERFSAQQFPDLHSELNLSSLELGDSALYFCASSGGETQYFGPGTRLLVL.

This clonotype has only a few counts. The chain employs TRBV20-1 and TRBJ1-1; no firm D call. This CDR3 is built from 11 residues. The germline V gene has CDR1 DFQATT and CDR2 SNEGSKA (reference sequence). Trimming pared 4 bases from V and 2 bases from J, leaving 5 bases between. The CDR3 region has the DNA TGCAGTGCTAATGGCAACACTGAAGCTTTCTTT. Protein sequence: CSANGNTEAFF.

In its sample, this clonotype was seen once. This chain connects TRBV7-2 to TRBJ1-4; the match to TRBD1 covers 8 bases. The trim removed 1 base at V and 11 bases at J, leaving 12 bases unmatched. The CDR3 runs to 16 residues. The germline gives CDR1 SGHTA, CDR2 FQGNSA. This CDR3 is CASSLELATGAHKLFF. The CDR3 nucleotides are TGTGCCAGCAGCTTAGAGCTCGCGACAGGGGCCCATAAACTGTTTTTT.

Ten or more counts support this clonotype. The CDR3 region is CASSLSGVGTGELFF. DNA of the CDR3: TGTGCCAGCAGCTTGAGCGGGGTAGGAACCGGGGAGCTGTTTTTT. This chain joins TRBV5-6 and TRBJ2-2; 7 bases map to TRBD2. The CDR3 is 15 amino acids. Germline-derived CDR1 and CDR2 are SGHDT and YYEEEE. V lost 1 base to trimming and J lost 5 bases; unmatched junction nucleotides: 5.

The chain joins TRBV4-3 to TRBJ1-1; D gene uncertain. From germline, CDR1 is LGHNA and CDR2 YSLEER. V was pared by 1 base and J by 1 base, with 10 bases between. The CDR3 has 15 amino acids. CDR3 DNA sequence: TGCGCCAGCAGCCAAGTCCACAGAGCGAACACTGAAGCTTTCTTT. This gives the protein CASSQVHRANTEAFF.

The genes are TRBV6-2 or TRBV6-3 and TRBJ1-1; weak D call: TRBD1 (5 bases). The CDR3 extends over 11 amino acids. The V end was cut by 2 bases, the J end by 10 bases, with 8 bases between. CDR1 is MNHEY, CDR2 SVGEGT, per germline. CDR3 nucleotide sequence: TGTGCCAGCAGTTACCCCGGGGCAGCTTTCTTT. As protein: CASSYPGAAFF.

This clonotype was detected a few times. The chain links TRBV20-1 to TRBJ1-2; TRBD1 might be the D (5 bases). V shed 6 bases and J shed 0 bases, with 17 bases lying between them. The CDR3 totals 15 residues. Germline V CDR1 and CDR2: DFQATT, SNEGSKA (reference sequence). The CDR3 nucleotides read TGCAGTGCACGCGGGGGGGGATCAGCTAACTATGGCTACACCTTC. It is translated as CSARGGGSANYGYTF.

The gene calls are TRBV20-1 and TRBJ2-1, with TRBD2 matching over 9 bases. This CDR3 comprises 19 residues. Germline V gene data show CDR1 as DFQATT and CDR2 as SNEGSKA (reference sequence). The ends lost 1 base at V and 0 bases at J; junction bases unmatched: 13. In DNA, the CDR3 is TGCAGTGCTAGAGTAGGTAGCGGGGGACATGAGAGCTCCTACAATGAGCAGTTCTTC. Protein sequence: CSARVGSGGHESSYNEQFF.

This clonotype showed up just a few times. The CDR3 protein is CASSPPEGYKGPGANVLTF. The CDR3 coding sequence is TGTGCCAGCTCACCACCAGAAGGGTATAAGGGGCCTGGGGCCAACGTCCTGACTTTC. V gene TRBV18 combines with J gene TRBJ2-6, with a weak D call TRBD1 (5 bases). Germline V gene sequence: CDR1 KGHSH, CDR2 LQKENI. The length of the CDR3 is 19 residues. The V and J ends lost 0 bases and 2 bases respectively, with 17 bases between them.